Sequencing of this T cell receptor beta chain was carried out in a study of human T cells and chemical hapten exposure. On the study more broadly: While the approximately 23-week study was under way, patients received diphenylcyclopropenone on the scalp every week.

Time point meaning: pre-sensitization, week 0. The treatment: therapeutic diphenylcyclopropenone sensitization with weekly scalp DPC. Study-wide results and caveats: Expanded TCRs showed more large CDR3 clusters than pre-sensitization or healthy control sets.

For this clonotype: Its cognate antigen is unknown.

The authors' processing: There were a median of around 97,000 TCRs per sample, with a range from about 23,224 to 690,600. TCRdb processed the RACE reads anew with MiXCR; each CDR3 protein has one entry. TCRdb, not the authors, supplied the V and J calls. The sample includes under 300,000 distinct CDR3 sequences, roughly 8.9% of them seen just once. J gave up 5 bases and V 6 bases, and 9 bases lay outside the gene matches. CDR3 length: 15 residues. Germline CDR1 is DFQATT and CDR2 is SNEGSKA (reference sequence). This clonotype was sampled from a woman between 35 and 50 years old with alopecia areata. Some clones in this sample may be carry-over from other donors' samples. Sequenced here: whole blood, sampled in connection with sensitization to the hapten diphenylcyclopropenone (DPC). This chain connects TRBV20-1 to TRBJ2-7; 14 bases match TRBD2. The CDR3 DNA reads TGCAGTGCCGACCCAGGGACTAGCGGGGGAAACGAGCAGTACTTC. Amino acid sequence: CSADPGTSGGNEQYF.